One and the same sample provided the 19 T cell receptor beta chains below, sequenced in a study of T cell repertoires in cytomegalovirus infection. Using its own MiXCR run on the reads, TCRdb lists one record per CDR3 protein. The sample yields around 570,000 distinct CDR3 sequences, almost 40% seen once. For these TCRs, the target antigens are not known. The input for sequencing was cultured PBMCs, taken from culture after CMV antigen stimulation. These receptors were obtained from a human donor in good health (CMV status not recorded). Some clones in this sample may be carry-over from other donors' samples.

This clonotype was detected a few times. V and J are TRBV20-1 and TRBJ1-1, with a tentative D call TRBD1 (5 bases). The CDR3 has 13 residues. Per the germline V gene, CDR1 is DFQATT and CDR2 is SNEGSKA (reference sequence). With 6 bases removed from V and 0 bases from J, the gap between germline ends came to 11 bases. CDR3 sequence: CSARKDMNTEAFF. The CDR3 region has the DNA TGCAGTGCCAGAAAGGACATGAACACTGAAGCTTTCTTT.

A few counts support this clonotype. The chain uses TRBV10-3 and TRBJ2-1; 7 nucleotides align to TRBD1. CDR3 size: 13 residues. Germline trimming cut 6 bases from V and 12 bases from J; bases unmatched to any gene: 11. The germline CDR1 and CDR2 sequences are ENHRY and SYGVKD. CDR3 sequence: CAIRNQDRHRQFF. Here the CDR3 DNA reads TGTGCCATCAGGAATCAGGACAGGCACCGGCAGTTCTTC.

This chain connects TRBV11-2 to TRBJ2-7; D is ambiguous. Per the germline V gene, CDR1 is SGHAT and CDR2 is FQNNGV. The V gene lost 5 bases and the J gene lost 3 bases, with 14 bases spanning the gap. This CDR3 is built from 14 residues. CDR3 in amino acids: CASSGYTSDYEQYF. The CDR3 region has the DNA TGTGCCAGCAGCGGCTATACTTCAGACTACGAGCAGTACTTC.

The chain carries TRBV10-3 and TRBJ2-7, with D possibly matching TRBD1 (5 bases). The CDR3 has 14 residues. CDR1 is ENHRY and CDR2 is SYGVKD in the germline V gene. V was trimmed by 5 bases and J by 3 bases, leaving 14 bases between them. CDR3 nucleotide sequence: TGTGCCATCAGTTCGTCCAGGGCCGACTACGAGCAGTACTTC. Translated, it gives CAISSSRADYEQYF.

The rearrangement uses TRBV4-1 and TRBJ1-4; D remains unclear. Trimming shortened V by 1 base and J by 6 bases, and 15 bases separated the two germline ends. CDR3 length equals 16 residues. Germline assignment: CDR1 MGHRA and CDR2 YSYEKL. The CDR3 region is CASSQGSRVWDEKLFF. The DNA of the CDR3 is TGCGCCAGCAGCCAAGGTTCACGGGTATGGGATGAAAAACTGTTTTTT.

The rearrangement uses TRBV18 and TRBJ2-5, with D perhaps TRBD2 (6 bases). In germline, CDR1 is KGHSH, CDR2 LQKENI. Deletions cut 2 bases from V and 5 bases from J, with 21 bases between. The CDR3 has 17 residues. CDR3 bases: TGTGCCAGCTCACCAATCCCCTCCCGGGGGTTGGTGGAGACCCAGTACTTC. This translates into CASSPIPSRGLVETQYF.

This clonotype was seen only a few times. The rearrangement links TRBV7-6 to TRBJ1-1, with TRBD1 matching 7 bases. The CDR3 runs to 15 residues. Germline lookup yields CDR1 SGHVS and CDR2 FNYEAQ. The V segment lost 5 bases and the J segment 6 bases; nucleotides outside the gene matches: 12. The CDR3 nucleotides are TGTGCCAGCAGCCCCAGACAGGGAAGCGCACCTGAAGCTTTCTTT. It is translated as CASSPRQGSAPEAFF.

This clonotype was picked up a small number of times. This rearrangement joins TRBV19 to TRBJ2-6, with D maybe TRBD2 (5 bases). V lost 5 bases and J lost 3, with 11 bases in between. Germline V gene data show CDR1 as LNHDA and CDR2 as SQIVND (reference sequence). The CDR3 consists of 15 residues. The CDR3 coding sequence is TGTGCCAGTAGTGGAGGCTGGGATGGGGCCAACGTCCTGACTTTC. It yields the protein CASSGGWDGANVLTF.

The rearrangement joins TRBV7-9 to TRBJ1-6; 9 nucleotides match TRBD1. The V segment lost 6 bases and the J segment 10 bases; nucleotides outside the gene matches: 13. The CDR3 runs 16 residues. Germline CDR1 is SEHNR and CDR2 is FQNEAQ (reference sequence). The CDR3 region is CASSYQYGTGFSPLHF. CDR3 coding DNA: TGTGCCAGCAGTTACCAATATGGGACAGGGTTCTCACCCCTCCACTTT.

There are many counts of this clonotype. J is TRBJ2-7 and V is TRBV7-2; 9 nucleotides line up with TRBD2. The CDR3 totals 15 residues. V shed 3 bases and J 3 bases; nucleotides not matched to a gene: 6. Germline CDR1 SGHTA, CDR2 FQGNSA. CDR3 sequence: CASSFAGGGLYEQYF. The CDR3, as DNA: TGTGCCAGCAGCTTTGCGGGAGGGGGTCTCTACGAGCAGTACTTC.

The V gene is TRBV2, the J gene TRBJ2-7; D might be TRBD1 (5 bases). Germline CDR1 SNHLY, CDR2 FYNNEI. V dropped 4 bases and J dropped 3 bases, with 16 bases sitting between them. This CDR3 has 15 amino acids. The CDR3 region is CASSAKARDLYEQYF. As DNA, the CDR3 is TGTGCCAGCAGTGCCAAGGCCAGGGATCTCTACGAGCAGTACTTC.

This sequence joins TRBV27 and TRBJ2-7; D is possibly TRBD1 (6 bases). Germline V CDR1 and CDR2: MNHEY, SMNVEV (reference sequence). The CDR3 has 12 residues. Trimming shortened V by 2 bases and J by 7 bases, and 9 bases separated the two germline ends. This chain's CDR3 is CASSLVRGEQYF. The CDR3 nucleotides read TGTGCCAGCAGTTTAGTCAGGGGAGAGCAGTACTTC.

This clonotype was recorded a few times. The rearrangement uses TRBV5-5 and TRBJ2-5, with a weak D call TRBD1 (6 bases). The CDR3 extends over 14 amino acids. V was clipped by 2 bases and J by 0 bases, with 8 bases between them. Looked up from germline, CDR1 is SGHKS and CDR2 is YYEKEE (reference sequence). This chain's CDR3 is CASSFRDNQETQYF. Here the CDR3 DNA reads TGTGCCAGCAGCTTCCGGGACAACCAAGAGACCCAGTACTTC.

This clonotype was counted between two and nine times. V gene TRBV10-3 combines with J gene TRBJ2-5; TRBD1 is a possible D gene (5 bases). V was cut by 2 bases and J by 2 bases, with 9 bases left in between. CDR1 is ENHRY and CDR2 is SYGVKD in the germline V gene. The CDR3 is 14 amino acids. DNA of the CDR3: TGTGCCATCAGTGAGCAACGACAGCAAGAGACCCAGTACTTC. It codes for CAISEQRQQETQYF.

The chain has TRBV24-1 and TRBJ1-2; tentative D call: TRBD1 (6 bases). Germline values: CDR1 KGHDR, CDR2 SFDVKD. V gave up 4 bases and J gave up 4 bases, with 18 bases separating them. CDR3 size: 16 residues. The CDR3 nucleotides read TGTGCCACCAGTGACCCCGTCTCAGGGGCGGGCTATGGCTACACCTTC. Amino acid sequence: CATSDPVSGAGYGYTF.

V gene TRBV5-1 combines with J gene TRBJ2-5; the D is unclear. Germline values: CDR1 SGHRS, CDR2 YFSETQ. V lost 0 bases and J 1 base, leaving 7 bases between the germline ends. This CDR3 contains 14 residues. The CDR3 reads CASSLELSQETQYF. The CDR3 region has the DNA TGCGCCAGCAGCTTGGAGTTGAGCCAAGAGACCCAGTACTTC. The whole variable domain, filled in from reference TRBV5-1 and TRBJ2-5, reads KAGVTQTPRYLIKTRGQQVTLSCSPISGHRSVSWYQQTPGQGLQFLFEYFSETQRNKGNFPGRFSGRQFSNSRSEMNVSTLELGDSALYLCASSLELSQETQYFGPGTRLLVL.

This chain joins TRBV18 and TRBJ2-7, with D uncertain. In germline, CDR1 is KGHSH, CDR2 LQKENI. This CDR3 is built from 12 residues. The ends were cut back, 2 bases at V and 3 bases at J, with 5 bases in the middle. The CDR3, as DNA: TGTGCCAGCTCACCAAATATCTACGAGCAGTACTTC. Translating gives CASSPNIYEQYF. Looking up the rest from reference TRBV18 and TRBJ2-7 gives the full variable domain: NAGVMQNPRHLVRRRGQEARLRCSPMKGHSHVYWYRQLPEEGLKFMVYLQKENIIDESGMPKERFSAEFPKEGPSILRIQQVVRGDSAAYFCASSPNIYEQYFGPGTRLTVT.

In its sample, this clonotype was seen a few times. This chain connects TRBV12-3 or TRBV12-4 to TRBJ1-2; D gene ambiguous. This CDR3 is 11 amino acids long. V lost 7 bases and J 7 bases, leaving 10 bases between the germline ends. The CDR3 spells CASNLGGGYTF. CDR3 nucleotide sequence: TGTGCCAGCAACTTAGGTGGTGGCTACACCTTC.

V gene TRBV20-1 combines with J gene TRBJ2-5, with D perhaps matching TRBD2 (5 bases). The germline gives CDR1 DFQATT, CDR2 SNEGSKA (reference sequence). V gave up 4 bases and J gave up 0 bases, with 9 bases separating them. This CDR3 is built from 13 residues. CDR3 in amino acids: CSATDYYQETQYF. The CDR3 coding sequence is TGCAGTGCTACAGACTATTACCAAGAGACCCAGTACTTC.